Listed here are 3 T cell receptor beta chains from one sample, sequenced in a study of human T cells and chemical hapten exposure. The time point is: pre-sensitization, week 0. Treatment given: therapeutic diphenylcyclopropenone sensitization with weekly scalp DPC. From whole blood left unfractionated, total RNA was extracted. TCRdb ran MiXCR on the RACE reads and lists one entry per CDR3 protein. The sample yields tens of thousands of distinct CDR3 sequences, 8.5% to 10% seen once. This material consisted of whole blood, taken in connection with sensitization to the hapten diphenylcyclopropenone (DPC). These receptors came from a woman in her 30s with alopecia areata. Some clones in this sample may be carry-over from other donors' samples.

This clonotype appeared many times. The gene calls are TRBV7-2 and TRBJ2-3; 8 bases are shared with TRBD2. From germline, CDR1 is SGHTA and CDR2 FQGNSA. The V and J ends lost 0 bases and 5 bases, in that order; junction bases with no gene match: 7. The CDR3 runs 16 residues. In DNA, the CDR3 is TGTGCCAGCAGCTTAGCTCCCGGACTAGCTGGAGATACGCAGTATTTT. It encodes CASSLAPGLAGDTQYF.

CDR3 protein: CASSAGAGQETQYF. The CDR3 nucleotides are TGTGCCAGCAGTGCCGGGGCCGGACAAGAGACCCAGTACTTC. The chain employs TRBV12-3 or TRBV12-4 and TRBJ2-5; tentatively, D is TRBD1 or TRBD2 (5 bases each). The V and J ends lost 5 bases and 2 bases respectively, with 12 bases between them. The CDR3 has 14 residues.

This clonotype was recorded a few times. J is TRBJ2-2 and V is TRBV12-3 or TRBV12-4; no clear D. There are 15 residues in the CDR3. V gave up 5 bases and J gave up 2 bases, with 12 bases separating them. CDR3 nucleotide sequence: TGTGCCAGCAGTCGGGCTACCCTTAACACCGGGGAGCTGTTTTTT. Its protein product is CASSRATLNTGELFF.